This TCR beta chain was observed in a study of beta chain features in type 1 diabetes. This CDR3 has 16 amino acids. V lost 6 bases to trimming and J lost 2 bases; unmatched junction nucleotides: 11. Germline assignment: CDR1 ENHRY and CDR2 SYGVKD. Every bit of the isolated RNA underwent reverse transcription, so sequencing read expressed TCRB transcripts. The assay was immunoSEQ multiplex PCR, and TCRdb's table has in-frame clones only and misses some. The data show almost 350,000 clones, with around 20% seen just once and about 0.045% held by the top ten. Whole-study findings and limits: Across all four CD4+ subsets, people with type 1 diabetes showed modestly shorter TCRB CDR3s.

Worth noting for this clone: Its antigen is currently unknown.

The material sequenced was naive CD4+ T cells from blood. This sequence joins TRBV10-3 and TRBJ2-3; the match to TRBD2 covers 7 bases. The receptor was isolated from a woman between 18 and 29 years old in good health. CDR3 in DNA: TGTGCCATCAGGCTTCGGGCGGGAGTCAACACAGATACGCAGTATTTT. It encodes CAIRLRAGVNTDTQYF.